Given below is one T cell receptor beta chain in context. The antigen remains undetermined. 13 Jbeta primers and 60 Vbeta primers were used for the PCR. The assay was immunoSEQ multiplex PCR, and TCRdb's table has in-frame clones only and misses some. The repertoire includes 200,000 or so clones, approximately 80% of them detected once, and 1.3% to 1.5% sits in the top ten. Germline-derived CDR1 and CDR2 are SGHRS and YFSETQ. V dropped 0 bases and J dropped 7 bases, with 13 bases sitting between them. This CDR3 spans 15 amino acids. This record comes from a study of cytomegalovirus exposure and HLA in healthy donors. Whole-study findings and limits: In a later analysis, V- and J-gene trimming of beta chains associated with a DCLRE1C missense variant, replicated independently. The analysis excluded some indistinguishable V segments, including TRBV6-2 and TRBV6-3. In an earlier analysis, most TCR beta V segments were productive about 87% or about 30% of the time. The later analysis indicated that the majority of CMV-associated TCR beta chains appeared HLA-restricted.

The sequencing input was PBMCs. V and J are TRBV5-1 and TRBJ2-2; maybe TRBD1 (5 bases). This clonotype was obtained from a girl aged 10-17 years in good health and CMV-seronegative. CDR3 loop: CASSLGAGLDGELFF. Here the CDR3 DNA reads TGCGCCAGCAGCTTGGGGGCAGGGCTGGACGGGGAGCTGTTTTTT.